This T cell receptor (beta chain) was identified in a study of shared clonotypes between healthy human individuals. This table comes from immunoSEQ multiplex PCR, and its TCRdb copy is limited to in-frame clones, with some not included. The data contain over a million clones, 65% to 75% of them singletons. All the donors were Caucasian adults who lived in Nashville, Tennessee. CD4+ cell separation produced CD45RA+ naive and CD45RA-negative memory subsets. Trimming stripped 2 bases from V and 5 bases from J, with 9 bases between. CDR1 is SQVTM and CDR2 is ANQGSEA in the germline V gene. The CDR3 extends over 12 amino acids. A remark on this clone: Its specificity is not known.

Study findings and constraints: Generation probabilities of non-shared clonotypes were lower (relative to those shared by all four donors).

V usage is TRBV29-1 and J usage is TRBJ1-2; no firm D call. What was sequenced was memory CD4+ T cells sorted from blood. Subset defined: CD45RA-negative fraction. This TCR derives from a man between 18 and 35 years old in good health. The CDR3 sequence is CSVERSSYGYTF. CDR3 nucleotide sequence: TGCAGCGTTGAACGGTCTTCGTATGGCTACACCTTC.